This passage covers 2 T cell receptor beta chains from one sample sequenced in a study of T-cell reconstitution after alpha-beta-depleted transplantation in children. Unique molecular identifiers tagged the TCRbeta library. From the PCR reads, TCRdb called clonotypes with MiXCR, one entry per CDR3 protein. The table lists around 450,000 distinct CDR3 sequences, about 10% of them singletons, with around 2% in the top ten. The source material was PBMCs, sampled before TCRalphabeta/CD19-depleted stem cell transplant. The origin of the receptors is a child aged 2-15 years with inherited bone marrow failure, due to receive a stem cell transplant.

J is TRBJ2-2 and V is TRBV4-2, with 10 positions matching TRBD2. CDR1 and CDR2 from the germline V gene are LGHNA and YNFKEQ. CDR3 length: 16 residues. V shed 4 bases and J 5 bases; nucleotides not matched to a gene: 7. The CDR3 region has the DNA TGTGCCAGCAGCCCGTTAGTAGCGGGAGGAACCGGGGAGCTGTTTTTT. Its protein is CASSPLVAGGTGELFF.

The rearrangement uses TRBV5-1 and TRBJ1-2; tentatively, D is TRBD1 (5 bases). The length of the CDR3 is 15 residues. Trimming pared 1 base from V and 4 bases from J, leaving 14 bases between. Germline V gene sequence: CDR1 SGHRS, CDR2 YFSETQ. CDR3 DNA sequence: TGCGCCAGCAGCTTGAGATCTGGGGCCCCCTATGGCTACACCTTC. Translated: CASSLRSGAPYGYTF. Together with reference TRBV5-1 and TRBJ1-2, the CDR3 gives the full variable domain: KAGVTQTPRYLIKTRGQQVTLSCSPISGHRSVSWYQQTPGQGLQFLFEYFSETQRNKGNFPGRFSGRQFSNSRSEMNVSTLELGDSALYLCASSLRSGAPYGYTFGSGTRLTVV.